A selection of T cell receptor beta chains follows, all from one sample in a study of patients and donors after allogeneic stem cell transplantation. Using its own MiXCR run on the RT-PCR reads, TCRdb lists one record per CDR3 protein. The repertoire includes about 160,000 distinct CDR3 sequences, about 24% of them detected once, and roughly a quarter sits in the top ten. Material for sequencing was blood, either unsorted or a sorted T cell fraction (not recorded which). These receptors all come from a human donor who was either an allogeneic HSCT recipient or a stem cell or donor lymphocyte infusion donor (not recorded which). It is not recorded whose cells these are; they may come from a transplant donor. CDR3s include the opening cysteine and the closing phenylalanine or tryptophan. A D gene is named only where the DNA matches it firmly. The size entry is marked missing in some rows and otherwise reads once, few, many or a size class.

clone size	J gene	CDR3 length	D gene	V gene	CDR3 DNA	CDR3 protein
NA	TRBJ1-6	13	NA	TRBV19	TGTGCCAGTAGTATGACCGGTAATTCACCCCTCCACTTT	CASSMTGNSPLHF
NA	TRBJ1-6	15	TRBD1	TRBV20-1	TGCAGTGCTCACAGGGGGCGGTTGGGGATTTCACCCCTCCACTTT	CSAHRGRLGISPLHF
NA	TRBJ2-1	17	TRBD2	TRBV27	TGTGCCAGCAGTTTAGGGCTAGCGGGGGTACCCTACAATGAGCAGTTCTTC	CASSLGLAGVPYNEQFF
few	TRBJ1-2	14	NA	TRBV18	TGTGCCAGCTCATCCGGTCGGGAGGGCTATGGCTACACCTTC	CASSSGREGYGYTF
NA	TRBJ2-1	16	NA	TRBV7-9	TGTGCCAGCAGCTTCACTGCGGGGAGCTCCTACAATGAGCAGTTCTTC	CASSFTAGSSYNEQFF
few	TRBJ1-2	13	NA	TRBV29-1	TGCAGCGTTAAGGGGGGGGCTAACTATGGCTACACCTTC	CSVKGGANYGYTF
few	TRBJ1-5	16	TRBD1	TRBV12-3/TRBV12-4	TGTGCCAGCACTCACTCGGGACAGGGTGGCAATCAGCCCCAGCATTTT	CASTHSGQGGNQPQHF
NA	TRBJ2-7	16	TRBD1	TRBV5-1	TGCGCCAGCAGCTTCGCCCCGACAGGGTTGACCTACGAGCAGTACTTC	CASSFAPTGLTYEQYF
NA	TRBJ1-5	13	NA	TRBV7-2	TGTGCCAGCAGAAGGTCACGCGATCAGCCCCAGCATTTT	CASRRSRDQPQHF
few	TRBJ2-7	14	NA	TRBV12-3/TRBV12-4	TGTGCCAGCACCCCCATGGGGGCAGTCTACGAGCAGTACTTC	CASTPMGAVYEQYF
NA	TRBJ1-2	19	NA	TRBV9	TGTGCCAGCAGCGTAGCTAACTTCGGGACAACGATCCCCAACTATGGCTACACCTTC	CASSVANFGTTIPNYGYTF
many	TRBJ1-4	14	TRBD1	TRBV10-3	TGTGCCATCAGTGAGGACAGGGCGAGCGAAAAACTGTTTTTT	CAISEDRASEKLFF
NA	TRBJ2-7	11	NA	TRBV19	TGTGCCAGCCAATCGTCCTACGAGCAGTACTTC	CASQSSYEQYF
few	TRBJ1-2	14	NA	TRBV27	TGTGCCAGCAGTTTATCTAAAGTCGCTTACGGCTACACCTTC	CASSLSKVAYGYTF
NA	TRBJ2-7	13	NA	TRBV20-1	TGCAGTGCTAGAGATTCCCCCGGTTACGAGCAGTACTTC	CSARDSPGYEQYF
many	TRBJ1-1	13	NA	TRBV7-9	TGTGCCAGCAGCACGGCGGGAATAACTGAAGCTTTCTTT	CASSTAGITEAFF
many	TRBJ1-3	13	NA	TRBV29-1	TGCAGCGTGGGGGTGGAGGCTGGAAACACCATATATTTT	CSVGVEAGNTIYF
NA	TRBJ2-1	16	TRBD2	TRBV9	TGTGCCAGCAGCTTAAGAGCGGGGGAGCGCTACAATGAGCAGTTCTTC	CASSLRAGERYNEQFF
few	TRBJ2-2	12	NA	TRBV12-3/TRBV12-4	TGTGCCAGCAGTTCCGACACCGGGGAGCTGTTTTTT	CASSSDTGELFF
NA	TRBJ2-1	14	NA	TRBV12-3/TRBV12-4	TGTGCCAGCAGTGTGGGGATCGGCTACAATGAGCAGTTCTTC	CASSVGIGYNEQFF
NA	TRBJ2-3	13	NA	TRBV6-5	TGTGCCAGCCGGGTCTCACCCACAGATACGCAGTATTTT	CASRVSPTDTQYF
NA	TRBJ2-3	15	NA	TRBV5-1	TGCGCCAGCAGCTTCGGGCAGGGGGGAGCAGATACGCAGTATTTT	CASSFGQGGADTQYF
NA	TRBJ2-5	14	NA	TRBV29-1	TGCAGCGTAGAACCAGGGGAGGGATGGGAGACCCAGTACTTC	CSVEPGEGWETQYF
NA	TRBJ2-3	18	NA	TRBV5-1	TGCGCCAGCAGCATTCGGGACACTCGGTCTCTCCTCGCAGATACGCAGTATTTT	CASSIRDTRSLLADTQYF
NA	TRBJ2-1	17	NA	TRBV3-1	TGTGCCAGCAGCCACCGAGAGGGTAGGGGCCCATACAATGAGCAGTTCTTC	CASSHREGRGPYNEQFF
NA	TRBJ2-3	15	TRBD2	TRBV9	TGTGCCAGCAGCGCCGGGGGGGATTCCACAGATACGCAGTATTTT	CASSAGGDSTDTQYF
many	TRBJ1-2	15	NA	TRBV29-1	TGCAGCGTTGAAGATGGCGACGACCCTTCCTATGGCTACACCTTC	CSVEDGDDPSYGYTF
few	TRBJ2-3	18	TRBD2	TRBV12-3/TRBV12-4	TGTGCCAGCAGTACCATACCGGGACTAGCGGACTCCGGAGATACGCAGTATTTT	CASSTIPGLADSGDTQYF
many	TRBJ2-5	11	NA	TRBV5-1	TGTGCCAGCAGCTCCCAAGAGACCCAGTACTTC	CASSSQETQYF
NA	TRBJ2-1	16	NA	TRBV7-9	TGTGCCAGCAGCTTCTACCTGGGTCCCACGTACAATGAGCAGTTCTTC	CASSFYLGPTYNEQFF
NA	TRBJ2-7	15	TRBD2	TRBV28	TGTGCCAGCCTCCAAGCTAGCGGGCAAATGTACGAGCAGTACTTC	CASLQASGQMYEQYF
NA	TRBJ1-5	14	TRBD1	TRBV10-3	TGTGCCATCGGGCGGGGACAGGGGAATCAGCCCCAGCATTTT	CAIGRGQGNQPQHF
few	TRBJ1-5	16	NA	TRBV12-3/TRBV12-4	TGTGCCAGCAGTTCTAGGACAGTACTATTGGAGCAGCCCCAGCATTTT	CASSSRTVLLEQPQHF
few	TRBJ1-5	13	NA	TRBV11-2	TGTGCCAGCAGCTTAACCGAGCATCAGCCCCAGCATTTT	CASSLTEHQPQHF
NA	TRBJ2-7	14	NA	TRBV5-1	TGCGCCAGCAGCTTTACAGGGAATGACCACGAGCAGTACTTC	CASSFTGNDHEQYF
few	TRBJ1-5	15	NA	TRBV19	TGTGCCAGTGGGAGATTTGGGGCTAGCAATCAGCCCCAGCATTTT	CASGRFGASNQPQHF
many	TRBJ1-5	12	NA	TRBV29-1	TGCAGCGTTGGTTCTGGCAATCAGCCCCAGCATTTT	CSVGSGNQPQHF
few	TRBJ2-5	15	NA	TRBV5-1	TGCGCCAGTAATACAGCTGACAGGCCGGAAGAGACCCAGTACTTC	CASNTADRPEETQYF
NA	TRBJ2-3	17	NA	TRBV5-1	TGCGCCAGCAGCTTGGTGGCAACCGGAACCAGCACAGATACGCAGTATTTT	CASSLVATGTSTDTQYF
NA	TRBJ2-3	16	TRBD2	TRBV10-3	TGTGCCATCAGTTCCCTAGCGGGGAGGGGCACAGATACGCAGTATTTT	CAISSLAGRGTDTQYF
many	TRBJ1-1	14	NA	TRBV10-3	TGTGCCATCAGTGAGTTCCCCGGAGGCACTGAAGCTTTCTTT	CAISEFPGGTEAFF
few	TRBJ2-2	15	NA	TRBV10-3	TGTGCCATCAAAGGGGACCCTTCATTTCCCGGGGAGCTGTTTTTT	CAIKGDPSFPGELFF
NA	TRBJ2-2	13	NA	TRBV10-3	TGTGCCATCAGTGGCCGGGGCCCCGGGGAGCTGTTTTTT	CAISGRGPGELFF
few	TRBJ2-4	15	TRBD1	TRBV12-3/TRBV12-4	TGTGCCAGCAGACTTAAACAGGGGGTAAAAAACATTCAGTACTTC	CASRLKQGVKNIQYF
NA	TRBJ2-7	15	NA	TRBV6-1	TGTGCCAGCAGCATGTTTGGGGTTCTCTCCTACGAGCAGTACTTC	CASSMFGVLSYEQYF
few	TRBJ2-1	15	TRBD2	TRBV5-6	TGTGCCAGCAGCTTGGTTTCTAGCGGGAGGGATGAGCAGTTCTTC	CASSLVSSGRDEQFF
NA	TRBJ1-1	14	NA	TRBV4-2	TGTGCCAGCAGCCAAGACCCAGAGGACACTGAAGCTTTCTTT	CASSQDPEDTEAFF
once	TRBJ1-1	13	NA	TRBV3-1	TGTGCCAGCAGCCGGATAGACACCCCTGAAGCTTTCTTT	CASSRIDTPEAFF
many	TRBJ1-1	14	NA	TRBV20-1	TGCAGTGCTAGTATGGGGGCTCTGAACACTGAAGCTTTCTTT	CSASMGALNTEAFF
few	TRBJ2-1	15	TRBD1	TRBV4-2	TGTGCCAGCAGCCTGACAGGGGTTTCCTACAATGAGCAGTTCTTC	CASSLTGVSYNEQFF
NA	TRBJ2-7	14	NA	TRBV5-1	TGCGCCAGCAGCCCCCGGGACACCTCCTACGAGCAGTACTTC	CASSPRDTSYEQYF
few	TRBJ2-3	15	TRBD2	TRBV12-3/TRBV12-4	TGTGCCAGCACCCTACTAGCGACAAGCACAGATACGCAGTATTTT	CASTLLATSTDTQYF
few	TRBJ2-7	13	NA	TRBV15	TGTGCCACCACCTCTTTCGGAGAGTACGAGCAGTACTTC	CATTSFGEYEQYF